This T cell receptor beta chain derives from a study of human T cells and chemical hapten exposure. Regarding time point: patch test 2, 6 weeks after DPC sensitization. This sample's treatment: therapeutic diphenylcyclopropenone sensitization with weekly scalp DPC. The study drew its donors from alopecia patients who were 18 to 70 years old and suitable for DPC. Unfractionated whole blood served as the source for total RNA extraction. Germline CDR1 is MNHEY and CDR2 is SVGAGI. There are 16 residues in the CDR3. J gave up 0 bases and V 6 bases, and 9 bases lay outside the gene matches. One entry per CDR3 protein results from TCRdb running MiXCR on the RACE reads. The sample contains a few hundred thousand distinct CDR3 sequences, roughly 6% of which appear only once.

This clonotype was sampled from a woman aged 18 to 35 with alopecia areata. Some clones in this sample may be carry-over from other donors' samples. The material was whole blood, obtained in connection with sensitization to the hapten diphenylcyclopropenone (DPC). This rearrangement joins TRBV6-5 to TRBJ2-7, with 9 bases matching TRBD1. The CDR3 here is CASRSGQGPYSYEQYF. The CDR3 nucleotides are TGTGCCAGCAGGTCGGGACAGGGCCCTTACTCCTACGAGCAGTACTTC.